A single sample gave rise to the 10 T cell receptor beta chains below, sequenced in a study of OX40 agonist ivuxolimab in advanced cancers. Generated by immunoSEQ multiplex PCR, the TCRdb table keeps only in-frame clones and is missing some. The sample has about 110,000 clones, roughly nine tenths seen once. The specimen was CD4+ or CD8+ T cells sorted from blood, collected in a trial of the OX40 agonist ivuxolimab. These receptors were taken from an adult with an advanced solid tumor such as melanoma, head and neck, liver or kidney cancer.

The rearrangement uses TRBV4-1 and TRBJ1-2; TRBD1 agrees at 9 bases. The V segment lost 4 bases and the J segment 9 bases; nucleotides outside the gene matches: 12. Per the germline V gene, CDR1 is MGHRA and CDR2 is YSYEKL. CDR3 size: 15 residues. CDR3 nucleotide sequence: TGCGCCAGCAGCCGAGACGGGACAGGGTATTGGAGCTACACCTTC. Its translation: CASSRDGTGYWSYTF.

The CDR3 DNA reads TGCAGTGCATTGGAGGGAGAGACCCAGTACTTC. This codes for CSALEGETQYF. The chain links TRBV20-1 to TRBJ2-5; D is possibly TRBD2 (6 bases). Germline CDR1 reads DFQATT; CDR2 reads SNEGSKA (reference sequence). The length of the CDR3 is 11 residues. V was cut by 6 bases and J by 4 bases, with 9 bases left in between.

The chain recombines TRBV7-7 with TRBJ2-5; either TRBD1 or TRBD2 may fit D (6 bases each). Germline CDR1 and CDR2: SSHAT and FNYEAQ (reference sequence). The CDR3 covers 15 residues. V was pared by 4 bases and J by 1 base, with 13 bases between. CDR3: CASSSGEGGQETQYF. DNA for the CDR3: TGTGCCAGCAGCTCAGGAGAGGGGGGCCAAGAGACCCAGTACTTC.

V is TRBV6-1 and J is TRBJ2-5, with TRBD1 matching over 9 bases. Losses at the gene ends were 2 bases for V and 5 bases for J; bases not matched to a gene: 6. CDR1 is MNHNS and CDR2 is SASEGT in the germline V gene. There are 15 residues in the CDR3. The CDR3 sequence: CASSELTGGWETQYF. Here the CDR3 DNA reads TGTGCCAGCAGTGAATTGACAGGGGGATGGGAGACCCAGTACTTC.

Notes on this clone: Other DNA variants within this sample encode the same CDR3. The rearrangement joins TRBV7-9 to TRBJ2-1, with no clear D. Germline CDR1 is SEHNR and CDR2 is FQNEAQ (reference sequence). This CDR3 region has 12 residues. Trimming pared 4 bases from V and 7 bases from J, leaving 8 bases between. CDR3 DNA sequence: TGTGCCAGCAGCTCGGGTGTGAATGAGCAGTTCTTC. Its translation is CASSSGVNEQFF.

As regards this clone: Other DNA sequences in the sample encode the same CDR3. This CDR3 reads CASSLDGGGEAFF. The CDR3 region has the DNA TGTGCCAGCAGCTTGGATGGCGGGGGCGAAGCTTTCTTT. The chain links TRBV5-4 to TRBJ1-1, with a tentative D call TRBD1 (6 bases). Germline loops: CDR1 SGHNT, CDR2 YYREEE (reference sequence). CDR3 length: 13 residues. V dropped 0 bases and J dropped 8 bases, with 11 bases sitting between them.

This clone has a single count. The chain is built from TRBV21-1 and TRBJ2-5; TRBD1, the table's D call, lacks a check against the DNA. TRBV21-1 constitutes a pseudogene. The CDR3 sequence is 13 residues long. Here the CDR3 reads CARKGTVQETQYF. The DNA of the CDR3 is TGTGCCAGAAAAGGGACAGTCCAAGAGACCCAGTACTTC.

The CDR3 reads CASSSTGAGDEQYF. The CDR3, as DNA: TGTGCCAGCAGCTCGACAGGGGCGGGGGACGAGCAGTACTTC. This rearrangement joins TRBV7-9 to TRBJ2-7; maybe TRBD1 (8 bases). The CDR3 length is 14 residues. Trimming removed 4 bases at V and 5 bases at J, with 15 bases between. Germline V gene lookup returns CDR1 SEHNR and CDR2 FQNEAQ (reference sequence).

The V call is TRBV7-8, the J call TRBJ1-5; 10 bases match TRBD1. This CDR3 contains 12 residues. J gave up 16 bases and V 5 bases, and 8 bases lay outside the gene matches. Germline V CDR1 and CDR2: SGHVS, FQNEAQ. CDR3 amino acids: CASSKEGQGIHF. The DNA for the CDR3 is TGTGCCAGCAGCAAAGAGGGACAGGGGATCCATTTT.

The rearrangement joins TRBV10-3 to TRBJ2-1, with D possibly TRBD1 on 7 matching bases. The V and J ends lost 0 bases and 1 base respectively, with 16 bases between them. The CDR3 has 18 residues. Per the germline V gene, CDR1 is ENHRY and CDR2 is SYGVKD. DNA of the CDR3: TGTGCCATCAGTGAGTCGACAGGGCGGGGTGGGTCCTACAATGAGCAGTTCTTC. This translates into CAISESTGRGGSYNEQFF.